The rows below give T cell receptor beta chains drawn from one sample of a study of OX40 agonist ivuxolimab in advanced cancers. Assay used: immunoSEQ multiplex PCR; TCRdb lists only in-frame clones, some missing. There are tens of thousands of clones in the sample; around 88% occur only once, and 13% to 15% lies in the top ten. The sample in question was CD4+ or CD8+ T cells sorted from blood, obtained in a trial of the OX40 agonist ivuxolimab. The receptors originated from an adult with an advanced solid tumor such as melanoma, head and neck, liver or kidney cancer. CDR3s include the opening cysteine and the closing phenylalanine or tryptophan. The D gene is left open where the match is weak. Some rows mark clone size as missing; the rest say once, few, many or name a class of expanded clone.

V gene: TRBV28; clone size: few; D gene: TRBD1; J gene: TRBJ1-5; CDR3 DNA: TGTGCCAGCAGCGAGCCGGGACAGGGGAGACAGCCCCAGCATTTT; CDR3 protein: CASSEPGQGRQPQHF
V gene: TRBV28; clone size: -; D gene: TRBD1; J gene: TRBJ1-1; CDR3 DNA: TGTGCCAGCAGTCCGGCATCTCGGACAGGTCGAGAGACTGAAGCTTTCTTT; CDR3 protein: CASSPASRTGRETEAFF
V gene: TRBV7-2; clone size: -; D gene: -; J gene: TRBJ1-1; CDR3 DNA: TGTGCCAGCAGCTTAGCGAGGGGGAGCACTGAAGCTTTCTTT; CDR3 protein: CASSLARGSTEAFF
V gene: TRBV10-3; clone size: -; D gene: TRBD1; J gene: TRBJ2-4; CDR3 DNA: TGTGCCGTCGCCGGGACAGGGCAAAACATTCAGTACTTC; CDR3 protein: CAVAGTGQNIQYF
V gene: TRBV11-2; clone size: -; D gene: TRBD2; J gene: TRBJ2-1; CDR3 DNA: TGTGCCAGCAGTCGAACCGGGACTAGCGCAAACAATGAGCAGTTCTTC; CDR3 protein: CASSRTGTSANNEQFF
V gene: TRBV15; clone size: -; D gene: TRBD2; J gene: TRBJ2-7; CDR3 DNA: TGTGCCACCAGCAGGGATACTAGCGGGAGAAATTACGAGCAGTACTTC; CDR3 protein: CATSRDTSGRNYEQYF
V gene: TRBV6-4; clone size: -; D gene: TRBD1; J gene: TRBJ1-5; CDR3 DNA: TGTGCCAGCAGCCCCGGGACAGGGCAAGGGCAGCCCCAGCATTTT; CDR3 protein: CASSPGTGQGQPQHF
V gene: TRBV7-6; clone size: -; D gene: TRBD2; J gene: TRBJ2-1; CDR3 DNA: TGTGCCAGCAGACCGACTAGCGGGAATGAGCAGTTCTTC; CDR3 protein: CASRPTSGNEQFF
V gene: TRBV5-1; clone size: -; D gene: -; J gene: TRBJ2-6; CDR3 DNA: TGCGCCAGCAGCTTGGGTACAAGCAGCTCTGGGGCCAACGTCCTGACTTTC; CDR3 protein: CASSLGTSSSGANVLTF
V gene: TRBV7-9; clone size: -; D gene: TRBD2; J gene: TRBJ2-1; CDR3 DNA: TGTGCCAGCAGCGTACAGACTAGCGGGAGATACCAGTTCTTC; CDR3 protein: CASSVQTSGRYQFF
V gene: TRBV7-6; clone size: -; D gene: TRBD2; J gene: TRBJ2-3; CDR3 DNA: TGTGCCAGCAGCGTTTGGTCGGGAGGGCAGGTTGCAGATACGCAGTATTTT; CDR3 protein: CASSVWSGGQVADTQYF
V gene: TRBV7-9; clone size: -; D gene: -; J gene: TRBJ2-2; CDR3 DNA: TGTGCCAGCAGCTTAGTGGAGTACAGCCGCACCGGGGAGCTGTTTTTT; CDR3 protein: CASSLVEYSRTGELFF
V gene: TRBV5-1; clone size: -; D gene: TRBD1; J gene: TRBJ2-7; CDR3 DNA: TGCGCCAGCAGCCAAAATCTGGACAGGGCCGCCTACGAGCAGTACTTC; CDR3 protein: CASSQNLDRAAYEQYF
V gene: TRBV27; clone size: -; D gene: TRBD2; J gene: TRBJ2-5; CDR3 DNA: TGTGCCAGCAGTTTATCGGTCCTGGGAGGGGCCCAGTACTTC; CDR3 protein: CASSLSVLGGAQYF
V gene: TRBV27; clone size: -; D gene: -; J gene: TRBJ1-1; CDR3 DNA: TGTGCCAGCAGTTTAAGCCTGATGAACACTGAAGCTTTCTTT; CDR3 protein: CASSLSLMNTEAFF
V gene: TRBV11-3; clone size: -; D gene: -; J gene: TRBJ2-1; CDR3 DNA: TGTGCCAGCAGCTTTTCGCGCTACAATGAGCAGTTCTTC; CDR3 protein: CASSFSRYNEQFF
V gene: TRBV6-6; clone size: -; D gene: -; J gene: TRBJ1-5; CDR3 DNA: TGTGCCACCGAGCGGGACGGACGCAATCAGCCCCAGCATTTT; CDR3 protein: CATERDGRNQPQHF
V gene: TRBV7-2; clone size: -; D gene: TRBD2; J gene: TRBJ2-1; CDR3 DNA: TGTGCCAGCAGTTGGACTAGCGGCCTCTACAATGAGCAGTTCTTC; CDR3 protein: CASSWTSGLYNEQFF
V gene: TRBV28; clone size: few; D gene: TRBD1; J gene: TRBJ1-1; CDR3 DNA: TGTGCCAGCAGTTATCAGGGGGCTACTGAAGCTTTCTTT; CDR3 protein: CASSYQGATEAFF
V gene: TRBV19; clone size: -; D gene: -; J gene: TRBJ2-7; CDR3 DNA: TGTGCCAGTAGTATACTTAGCAAGGCTAGGCTCCACGAGCAGTACTTC; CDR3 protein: CASSILSKARLHEQYF
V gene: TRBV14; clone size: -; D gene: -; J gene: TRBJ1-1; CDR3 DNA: TGTGCCAGCAGCCAAGTCCAGACCCGGGACACAGGGCGAGCTTTCTTT; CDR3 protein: CASSQVQTRDTGRAFF
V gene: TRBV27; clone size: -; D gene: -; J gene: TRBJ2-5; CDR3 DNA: TGTGCCAGCAGTTTTGGCAGGAGGGAGACCCAGTACTTC; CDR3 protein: CASSFGRRETQYF
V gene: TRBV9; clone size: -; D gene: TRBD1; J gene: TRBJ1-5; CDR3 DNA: TGTGCCAGCGCCCGTGGGACAGAGCTCCCAAAATTCAATCAGCCCCAGCATTTT; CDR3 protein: CASARGTELPKFNQPQHF
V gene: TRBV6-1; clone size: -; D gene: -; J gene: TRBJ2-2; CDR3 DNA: TGTGCCAGCAGTGAAGCGCCTAACGTGGGCACCGGGGAGCTGTTTTTT; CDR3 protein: CASSEAPNVGTGELFF
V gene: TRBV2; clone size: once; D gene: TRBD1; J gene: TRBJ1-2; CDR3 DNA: TGTGCCAGCAACGGTAACGGACAGGGGCGAGGCTACACCTTC; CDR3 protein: CASNGNGQGRGYTF
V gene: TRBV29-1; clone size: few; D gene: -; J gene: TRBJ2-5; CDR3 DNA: TGCAGCGTTGTTCCCTTAGCAGGGGCAGAGACCCAGTACTTC; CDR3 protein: CSVVPLAGAETQYF
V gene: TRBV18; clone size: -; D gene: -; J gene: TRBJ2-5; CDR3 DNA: TGTGCCAGCTCACCGGGGGCCAAACGAGAGACCCAGTACTTC; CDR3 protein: CASSPGAKRETQYF
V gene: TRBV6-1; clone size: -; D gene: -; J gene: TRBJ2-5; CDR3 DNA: TGTGCCAGCAGTGAAGTTGGGGGAGGGGGCGAGACCCAGTACTTC; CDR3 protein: CASSEVGGGGETQYF
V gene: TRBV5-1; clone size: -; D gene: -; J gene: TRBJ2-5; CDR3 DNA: TGCGCCAGCAGCTTGGCCAGCGGCCAAGAGACCCAGTACTTC; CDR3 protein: CASSLASGQETQYF
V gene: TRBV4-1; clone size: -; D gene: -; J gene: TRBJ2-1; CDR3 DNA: TGCGCCAGCAGCCAAGCCCGGGAATCCTACAATGAGCAGTTCTTC; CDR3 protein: CASSQARESYNEQFF
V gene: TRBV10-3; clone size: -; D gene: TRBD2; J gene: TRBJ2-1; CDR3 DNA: TGTGCCACCAAAGGACTAGCGGGAGGACGCGGTGAGCAGTTCTTC; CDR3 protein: CATKGLAGGRGEQFF